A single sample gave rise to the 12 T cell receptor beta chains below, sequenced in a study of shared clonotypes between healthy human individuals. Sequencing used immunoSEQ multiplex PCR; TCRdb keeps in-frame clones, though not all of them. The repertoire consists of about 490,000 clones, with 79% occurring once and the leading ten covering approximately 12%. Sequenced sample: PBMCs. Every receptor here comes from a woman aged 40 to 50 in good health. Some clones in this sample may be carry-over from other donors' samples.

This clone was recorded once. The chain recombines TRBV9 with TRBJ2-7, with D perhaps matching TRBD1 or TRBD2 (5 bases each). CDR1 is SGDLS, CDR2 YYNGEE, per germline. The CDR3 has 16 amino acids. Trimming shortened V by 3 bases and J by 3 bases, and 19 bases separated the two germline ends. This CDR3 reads CASSAVPGTGIYEQYF. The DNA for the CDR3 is TGTGCCAGCAGCGCCGTACCCGGGACGGGCATCTACGAGCAGTACTTC.

The CDR3: CASTRGGLKLFF. Written as DNA, the CDR3 is TGTGCCAGCACCAGAGGGGGGCTAAAACTGTTTTTT. The chain combines TRBV11-3 with TRBJ1-4, with a tentative D call TRBD1 (6 bases). The CDR3 runs to 12 residues. CDR1 is SGHNT, CDR2 YENEEA, per germline. V lost 7 bases and J 10 bases, leaving 13 bases between the germline ends.

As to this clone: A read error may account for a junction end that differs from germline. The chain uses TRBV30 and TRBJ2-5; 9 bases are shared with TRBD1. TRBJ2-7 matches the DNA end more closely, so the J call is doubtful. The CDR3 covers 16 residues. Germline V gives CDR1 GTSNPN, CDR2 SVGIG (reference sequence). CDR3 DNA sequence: TGTGCCCGGAGTGTACGGGGGACAGGGAGAGGCTACGAGCAGTACTTC. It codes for CARSVRGTGRGYEQYF.

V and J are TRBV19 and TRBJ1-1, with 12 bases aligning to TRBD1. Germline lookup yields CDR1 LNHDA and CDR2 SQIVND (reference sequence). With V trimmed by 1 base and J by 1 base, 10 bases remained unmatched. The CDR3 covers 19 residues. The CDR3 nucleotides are TGTGCCAGTAGTATAGGATCCGGGACAGGGGGCGCGTGGAACACTGAAGCTTTCTTT. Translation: CASSIGSGTGGAWNTEAFF.

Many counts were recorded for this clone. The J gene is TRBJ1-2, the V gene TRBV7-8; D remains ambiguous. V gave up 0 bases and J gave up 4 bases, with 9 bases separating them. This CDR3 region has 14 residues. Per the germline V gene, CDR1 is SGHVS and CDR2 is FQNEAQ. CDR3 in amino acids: CASSLAQTGYGYTF. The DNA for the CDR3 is TGTGCCAGCAGCTTAGCGCAGACGGGCTATGGCTACACCTTC.

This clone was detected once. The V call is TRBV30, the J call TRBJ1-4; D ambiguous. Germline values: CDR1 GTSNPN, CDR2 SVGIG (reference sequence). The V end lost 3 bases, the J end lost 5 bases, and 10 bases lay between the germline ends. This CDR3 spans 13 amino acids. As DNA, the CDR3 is TGTGCCTGGAGCCGGTTATTAAATGAAAAACTGTTTTTT. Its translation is CAWSRLLNEKLFF.

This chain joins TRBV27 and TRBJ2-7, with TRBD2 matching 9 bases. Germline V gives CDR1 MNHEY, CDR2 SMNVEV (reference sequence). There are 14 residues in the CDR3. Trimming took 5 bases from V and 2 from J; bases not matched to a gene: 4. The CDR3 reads CASSIKRGAYEQYF. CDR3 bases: TGTGCCAGCAGTATAAAGCGGGGGGCCTACGAGCAGTACTTC.

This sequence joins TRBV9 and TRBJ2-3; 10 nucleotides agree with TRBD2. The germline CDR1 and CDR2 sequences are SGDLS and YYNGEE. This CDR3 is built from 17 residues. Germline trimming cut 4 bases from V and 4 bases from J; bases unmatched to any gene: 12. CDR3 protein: CASSPPSGRAGSDTQYF. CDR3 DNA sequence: TGTGCCAGCAGCCCCCCCAGCGGGAGGGCCGGGTCAGATACGCAGTATTTT. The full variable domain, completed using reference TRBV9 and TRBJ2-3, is DSGVTQTPKHLITATGQRVTLRCSPRSGDLSVYWYQQSLDQGLQFLIQYYNGEERAKGNILERFSAQQFPDLHSELNLSSLELGDSALYFCASSPPSGRAGSDTQYFGPGTRLTVL.

The CDR3 is CASSLSLAGVTDTQYF. CDR3 nucleotides: TGCGCCAGCAGCTTGAGTCTAGCGGGAGTCACAGATACGCAGTATTTT. This chain joins TRBV5-1 and TRBJ2-3, with 10 bases matching TRBD2. This CDR3 has 16 residues. The germline V gene has CDR1 SGHRS and CDR2 YFSETQ. V was clipped by 1 base and J by 2 bases; unmatched bases: 4.

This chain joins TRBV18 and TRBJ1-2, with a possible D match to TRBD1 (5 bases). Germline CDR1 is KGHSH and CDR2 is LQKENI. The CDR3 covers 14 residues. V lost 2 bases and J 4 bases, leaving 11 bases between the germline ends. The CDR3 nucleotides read TGTGCCAGCTCACCATCGGGGGATTTCTATGGCTACACCTTC. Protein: CASSPSGDFYGYTF.

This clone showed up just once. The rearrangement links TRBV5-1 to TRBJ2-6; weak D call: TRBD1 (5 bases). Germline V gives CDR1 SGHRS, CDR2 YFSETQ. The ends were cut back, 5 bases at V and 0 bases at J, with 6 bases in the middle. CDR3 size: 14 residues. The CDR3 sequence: CASRDSSGANVLTF. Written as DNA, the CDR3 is TGCGCCAGCAGAGACAGCTCTGGGGCCAACGTCCTGACTTTC.

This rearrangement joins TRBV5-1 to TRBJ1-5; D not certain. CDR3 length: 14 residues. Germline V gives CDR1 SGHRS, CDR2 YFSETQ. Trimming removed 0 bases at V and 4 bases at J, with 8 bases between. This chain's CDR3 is CASSLAGPNQPQHF. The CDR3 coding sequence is TGCGCCAGCAGCTTGGCTGGACCTAATCAGCCCCAGCATTTT.